The source of this T cell receptor beta chain is a study of shared clonotypes between healthy human individuals. General observations from the study: Against clonotypes common to all four donors, non-shared ones had lower generation probabilities. What naive subsets generally showed was a larger estimated richness than memory subsets showed.

This clone was observed a few times. Its target is not known. Caucasian adults living in Nashville, Tennessee, provided all samples. Data came from immunoSEQ multiplex PCR; TCRdb stores just in-frame clones and leaves some out. The table lists over a million clones, roughly 96% of them singletons, with about 1.2% in the top ten. Trimming took 7 bases from V and 3 from J; bases not matched to a gene: 3. Germline assignment: CDR1 MNHEY and CDR2 SMNVEV (reference sequence). This CDR3 region has 13 residues. The origin of this receptor is a man aged 25 to 40 in good health. The rearrangement links TRBV27 to TRBJ2-5; 9 bases are a match to TRBD1. Material for sequencing was naive CD4+ T cells sorted from blood. The subset was: CD45RA+ positively selected. CDR3 in DNA: TGTGCCAGCACGGGGACAGGGAAAGAGACCCAGTACTTC. Translating gives CASTGTGKETQYF.